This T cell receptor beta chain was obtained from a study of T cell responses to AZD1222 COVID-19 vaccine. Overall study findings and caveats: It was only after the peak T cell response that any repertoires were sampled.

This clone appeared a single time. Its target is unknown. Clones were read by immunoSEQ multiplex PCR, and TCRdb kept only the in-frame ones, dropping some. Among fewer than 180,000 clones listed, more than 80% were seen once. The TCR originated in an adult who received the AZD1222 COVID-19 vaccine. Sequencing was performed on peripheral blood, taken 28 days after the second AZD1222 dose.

Here the CDR3 DNA reads TGTGCCAGTAGCCTAAAAATCGCGACAGCCCAAGAGACCCAGTACTTC. This codes for CASSLKIATAQETQYF. The chain employs TRBV19 and TRBJ2-5; maybe TRBD1 (5 bases). Trimming shortened V by 6 bases and J by 1 base, and 18 bases separated the two germline ends. Germline V gene data show CDR1 as LNHDA and CDR2 as SQIVND (reference sequence). This CDR3 region has 16 residues.